The source of this TCR beta chain is a study of regulatory T cells in long-lasting Graves disease. Sample time point: newly diagnosed GD, antithyroid drugs for less than 3 months. From RNA extracted from PBMCs, the TCR library was made. iRepertoire HTBI primers and Arm-PCR of CDR3 regions built TCR beta libraries. TCRdb re-called the multiplex PCR reads through MiXCR, storing one row per CDR3 protein. Of under 300,000 distinct CDR3 sequences in the sample, 20% are singletons; the top ten hold about 15%. This clonotype was seen many times. The CDR3 loop spans 15 amino acids. V was pared by 5 bases and J by 0 bases, with 11 bases between.

This clonotype was sampled from a female donor with Graves disease. Sequencing was performed on peripheral blood mononuclear cells (PBMCs), taken at new diagnosis, from a patient treated with antithyroid drugs. This rearrangement joins TRBV12-3 or TRBV12-4 to TRBJ1-3; a possible D gene is TRBD1 (6 bases). The CDR3 DNA reads TGTGCCAGCAGTAGTGACAGGCTCTCTGGAAACACCATATATTTT. It yields the protein CASSSDRLSGNTIYF.